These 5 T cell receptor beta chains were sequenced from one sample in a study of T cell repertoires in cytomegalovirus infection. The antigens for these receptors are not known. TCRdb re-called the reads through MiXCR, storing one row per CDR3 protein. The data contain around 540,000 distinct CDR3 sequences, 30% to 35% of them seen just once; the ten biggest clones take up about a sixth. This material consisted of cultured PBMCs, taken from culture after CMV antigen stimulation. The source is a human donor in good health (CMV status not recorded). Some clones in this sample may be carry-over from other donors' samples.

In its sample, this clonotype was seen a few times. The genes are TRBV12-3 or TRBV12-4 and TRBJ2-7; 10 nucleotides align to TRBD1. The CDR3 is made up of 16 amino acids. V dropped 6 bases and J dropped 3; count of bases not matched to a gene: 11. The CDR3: CASRGGGQGTVYEQYF. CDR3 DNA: TGTGCCAGCAGGGGAGGGGGACAGGGGACCGTCTACGAGCAGTACTTC.

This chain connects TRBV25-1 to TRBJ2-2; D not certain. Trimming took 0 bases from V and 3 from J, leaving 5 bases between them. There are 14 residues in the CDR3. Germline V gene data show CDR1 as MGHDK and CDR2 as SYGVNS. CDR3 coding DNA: TGTGCCAGCAGTGAATATAAAGACACCGGGGAGCTGTTTTTT. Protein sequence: CASSEYKDTGELFF. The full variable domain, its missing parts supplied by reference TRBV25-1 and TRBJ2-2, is EADIYQTPRYLVIGTGKKITLECSQTMGHDKMYWYQQDPGMELHLIHYSYGVNSTEKGDLSSESTVSRIRTEHFPLTLESARPSHTSQYLCASSEYKDTGELFFGEGSRLTVL.

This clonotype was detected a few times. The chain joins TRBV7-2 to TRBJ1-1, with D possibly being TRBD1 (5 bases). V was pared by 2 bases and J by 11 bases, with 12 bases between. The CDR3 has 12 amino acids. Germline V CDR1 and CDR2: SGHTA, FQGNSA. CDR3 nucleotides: TGTGCCAGCAGCTTAAGGGTCAGGGTTGCTTTCTTT. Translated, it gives CASSLRVRVAFF.

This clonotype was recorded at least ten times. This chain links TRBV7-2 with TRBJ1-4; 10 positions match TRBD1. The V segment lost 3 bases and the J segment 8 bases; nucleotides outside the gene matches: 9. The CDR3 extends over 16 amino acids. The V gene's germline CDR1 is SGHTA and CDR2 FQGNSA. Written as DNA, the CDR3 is TGTGCCAGCAGCTTCACTACCGGGACAGGGGTAGAAAAACTGTTTTTT. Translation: CASSFTTGTGVEKLFF.

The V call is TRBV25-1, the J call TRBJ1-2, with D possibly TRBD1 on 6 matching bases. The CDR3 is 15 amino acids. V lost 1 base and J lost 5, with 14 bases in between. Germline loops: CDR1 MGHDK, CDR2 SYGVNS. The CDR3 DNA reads TGTGCCAGCAGTGAATGGAACAGCCAGGGGTATGGCTACACCTTC. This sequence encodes CASSEWNSQGYGYTF.